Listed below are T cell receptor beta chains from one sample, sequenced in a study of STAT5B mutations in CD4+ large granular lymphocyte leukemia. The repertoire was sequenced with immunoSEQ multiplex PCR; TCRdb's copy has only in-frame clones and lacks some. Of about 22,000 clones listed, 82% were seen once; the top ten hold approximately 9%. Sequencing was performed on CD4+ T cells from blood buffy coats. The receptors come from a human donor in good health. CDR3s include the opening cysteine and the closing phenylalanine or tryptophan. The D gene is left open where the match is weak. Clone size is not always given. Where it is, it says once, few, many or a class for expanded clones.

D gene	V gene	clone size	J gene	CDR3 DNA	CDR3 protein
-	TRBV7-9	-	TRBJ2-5	TGTGCCAGCAGCCCCAGGGGGGGCGAACAAGAGACCCAGTACTTC	CASSPRGGEQETQYF
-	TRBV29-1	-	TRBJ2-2	TGCAGCGTTGCGGGGACAACGAACACCGGGGAGCTGTTTTTT	CSVAGTTNTGELFF
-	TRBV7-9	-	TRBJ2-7	TGTGCCAGCAGTACTCACGGCGGGTTCTCCTACGAGCAGTACTTC	CASSTHGGFSYEQYF
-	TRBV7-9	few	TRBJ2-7	TGTGCCAGCAGCCCAGACGCTATAGGCGAGCAGTACTTC	CASSPDAIGEQYF
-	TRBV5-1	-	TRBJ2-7	TGCGCCAGCAGCTTGGAGGGGCCGCGAGGGCTCTACGAGCAGTACTTC	CASSLEGPRGLYEQYF
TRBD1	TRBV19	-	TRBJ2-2	TGTGCCAGTAGAGGGACAGGAAGCACCGGGGAGCTGTTTTTT	CASRGTGSTGELFF
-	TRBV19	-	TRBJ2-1	TGTGCCAGTAGACCAACCCCCAGCCGCAATGAGCAGTTCTTC	CASRPTPSRNEQFF
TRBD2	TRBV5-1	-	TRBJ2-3	TGCGCCAGCAGGCTAGCGGGAGGGCGAGATACGCAGTATTTT	CASRLAGGRDTQYF
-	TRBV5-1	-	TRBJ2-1	TGCGCCAGCAGCCCGGAGGGGAGCTCCTACAATGAGCAGTTCTTC	CASSPEGSSYNEQFF
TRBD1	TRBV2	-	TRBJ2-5	TGTGCCAGCAGACCAGGACGGACAGGGCATTTAGAGACCCAGTACTTC	CASRPGRTGHLETQYF
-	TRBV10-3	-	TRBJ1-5	TGTGCCATCAGTGAGTCCGGTCTCAATCAGCCCCAGCATTTT	CAISESGLNQPQHF
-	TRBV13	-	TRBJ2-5	TGTGCCAGCAGCTTAGAAGGGGCAGCAAAAAAAGCGGACCAAGAGACCCAGTACTTC	CASSLEGAAKKADQETQYF
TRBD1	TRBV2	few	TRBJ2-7	TGTGCCAGCAGGCGGGCAGGGGGTTCCTACGAGCAGTACTTC	CASRRAGGSYEQYF
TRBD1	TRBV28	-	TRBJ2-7	TGTGCCAGCAGGAAAACAGGGGAGAGAAACGAGCAGTACTTC	CASRKTGERNEQYF
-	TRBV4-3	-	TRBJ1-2	TGCGCCAGCAGCCAAGTAAAGGCCGTCAGGGGCTACACCTTC	CASSQVKAVRGYTF
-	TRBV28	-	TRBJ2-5	TGTGCCAGCAGTCACCCCCAACGGGGAGAGACCCAGTACTTC	CASSHPQRGETQYF
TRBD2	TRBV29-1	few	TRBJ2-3	TGCAGCGTAACGACTAGCGGGGTACCTGGTACGCAGTATTTT	CSVTTSGVPGTQYF
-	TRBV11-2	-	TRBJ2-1	TGTGCCAGCGGCCCCGGGGTGGCTGAGCAGTTCTTC	CASGPGVAEQFF
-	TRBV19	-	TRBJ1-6	TGTGCCACTTCATTGCTCTCCTATAATTCACCCCTCCACTTT	CATSLLSYNSPLHF
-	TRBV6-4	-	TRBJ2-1	TGTGCCAGCAGCTACGATACGTACAATGAGCAGTTCTTC	CASSYDTYNEQFF
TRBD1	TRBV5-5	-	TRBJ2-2	TGTGCCAGCAGCCGGGACAGGGGGACCGGGGAGCTGTTTTTT	CASSRDRGTGELFF
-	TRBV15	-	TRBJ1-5	TGTGCCACCAGCAGACAGAGGGGTAGCAATCAGCCCCAGCATTTT	CATSRQRGSNQPQHF
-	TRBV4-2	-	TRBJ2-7	TGTGCCAGCAGCCAAGATATGGGGAACTACGAGCAGTACTTC	CASSQDMGNYEQYF
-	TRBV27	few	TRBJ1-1	TGTGCCAGCAGTTTATCGAGGTCAAACACTGAAGCTTTCTTT	CASSLSRSNTEAFF
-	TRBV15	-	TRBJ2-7	TGTGCCACCAGCAGAGATCGGGGACGGAACTACGAGCAGTACTTC	CATSRDRGRNYEQYF
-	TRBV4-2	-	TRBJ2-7	TGTGCCAGCAGCCACGGCCGAAGCTCCTACGAGCAGTACTTC	CASSHGRSSYEQYF
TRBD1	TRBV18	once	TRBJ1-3	TGTGCCAGCTCACATAGGGACAGGCCGGCCTCTGGAAACACCATATATTTT	CASSHRDRPASGNTIYF
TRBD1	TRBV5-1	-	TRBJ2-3	TGCGCCAGCAGCTCGGACAGGGCAAGCACAGATACGCAGTATTTT	CASSSDRASTDTQYF
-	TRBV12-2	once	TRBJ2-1	TGTGCAAGTCGCTTAAAACCCTCCCGGCCGGGACTATGGAATGAGCAGTTCTTC	CASRLKPSRPGLWNEQFF
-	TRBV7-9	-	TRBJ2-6	TGTGCCAGCAGCTTCAGAGGGGCCAACGTCCTGACTTTC	CASSFRGANVLTF
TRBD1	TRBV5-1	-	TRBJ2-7	TGCGCCAGCGCATTGGACAGGCCCTACGAGCAGTACTTC	CASALDRPYEQYF
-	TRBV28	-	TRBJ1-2	TGTGCCAGCACCCCTGGTGGGGCGATCTTCTATGGCTACACCTTC	CASTPGGAIFYGYTF
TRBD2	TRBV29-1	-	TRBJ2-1	TGCAGCGTTGACCTCACCGGGACTAGCGGGAGTCTCGTTACTAACAATGAGCAGTTCTTC	CSVDLTGTSGSLVTNNEQFF
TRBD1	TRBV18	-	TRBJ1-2	TGTGCCAGCTCACCTAATCCACAGGGGGACTATGGCTACACCTTC	CASSPNPQGDYGYTF
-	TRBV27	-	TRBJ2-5	TGTGCCAGCAGAGGATGGGGGACAGAGACCCAGTACTTC	CASRGWGTETQYF
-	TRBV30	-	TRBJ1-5	TGTGCCTGGGGTCAGGATCAACAGCCCCAGCATTTT	CAWGQDQQPQHF
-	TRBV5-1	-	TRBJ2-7	TGCGTCAGCAGCCAGAGTCAGTACGAGCAGTACTTC	CVSSQSQYEQYF
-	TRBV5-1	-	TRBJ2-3	TGCGCCAGCAGCCCTGCTACAGGGTACACAGATACGCAGTATTTT	CASSPATGYTDTQYF
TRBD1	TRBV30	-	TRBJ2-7	TGTGCCTGGAGTTTGGGACAGGGGGGCGAGCAGTACTTC	CAWSLGQGGEQYF
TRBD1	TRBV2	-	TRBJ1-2	TGTGCCAGCAGCCCCGGACAGGGTAGAGGCTATGGCTACACCTTC	CASSPGQGRGYGYTF
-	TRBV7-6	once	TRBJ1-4	TGTGCCAGCAGCCCCGTTAGGAGGGGGTACAATGAAAAACTGTTTTTT	CASSPVRRGYNEKLFF
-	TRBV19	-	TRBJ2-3	TGTGCCAGTAGTATCCTCGGCGATACGCAGTATTTT	CASSILGDTQYF
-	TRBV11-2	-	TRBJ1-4	TGTGCCAGCAGCTTAGTTCCGAATGAAAAACTGTTTTTT	CASSLVPNEKLFF
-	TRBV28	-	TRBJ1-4	TGTGCCAGCAGCCCTTCGGGTCCGGCGGCGGAAAAACTGTTTTTT	CASSPSGPAAEKLFF
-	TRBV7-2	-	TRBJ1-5	TGTGCCAGCAGCTCGTCACAGGGTAAAGGCAATCAGCCCCAGCATTTT	CASSSSQGKGNQPQHF
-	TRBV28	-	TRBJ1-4	TGTGCCAGCAGGGAGGCGGCTAATGAAAAACTGTTTTTT	CASREAANEKLFF
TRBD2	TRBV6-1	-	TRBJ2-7	TGTGCCAGCGAAGGGGAGGGCGAGCAGTACTTC	CASEGEGEQYF
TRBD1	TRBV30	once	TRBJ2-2	TGTGCCTGTAAAGGGGGCCTGGGAGCCGGGGAGCTGTTTTTT	CACKGGLGAGELFF